This is a list of T cell receptor beta chains from one sample in a study of cytomegalovirus exposure and HLA in healthy donors. The repertoire was sequenced with immunoSEQ multiplex PCR; TCRdb's copy has only in-frame clones and lacks some. Of approximately 95,000 clones in the sample, approximately 80% are singletons; the top ten hold roughly 4.3%. Material for sequencing was PBMCs. The receptors derive from a woman in her forties in good health and CMV-seropositive. The CDR3 runs from the conserved cysteine through the conserved F or W. Fields, in order: V gene, clone size, D gene, J gene, CDR3 protein, CDR3 DNA. D genes are given only for firm matches. The listing skips clone size in some rows; elsewhere it reads once, few, many or a size class.

V: TRBV2; size: -; D: TRBD1; J: TRBJ1-6; CDR3: CASSESWGTGGDSPLHF; DNA: TGTGCCAGCAGTGAATCTTGGGGGACAGGGGGCGATTCACCCCTCCACTTT
V: TRBV11-2; size: -; D: TRBD2; J: TRBJ2-3; CDR3: CASSVTSGRRTDTQYF; DNA: TGTGCCAGCAGCGTTACTAGCGGGAGGCGCACAGATACGCAGTATTTT
V: TRBV28; size: -; D: -; J: TRBJ1-2; CDR3: CASTENYGYTF; DNA: TGTGCCAGCACGGAGAACTATGGCTACACCTTC
V: TRBV27; size: -; D: -; J: TRBJ2-6; CDR3: CASSLRQGRVNVLTF; DNA: TGTGCCAGCAGTCTCCGACAGGGGAGGGTCAACGTCCTGACTTTC
V: TRBV14; size: -; D: TRBD2; J: TRBJ2-3; CDR3: CASRPGSGKSTDTQYF; DNA: TGTGCCAGCAGGCCGGGGAGCGGGAAAAGCACAGATACGCAGTATTTT
V: TRBV27; size: -; D: -; J: TRBJ1-5; CDR3: CASSQTLAYSNQPQHF; DNA: TGTGCCAGCAGCCAGACACTTGCGTATAGCAATCAGCCCCAGCATTTT
V: TRBV18; size: few; D: -; J: TRBJ2-5; CDR3: CATRRGETQYF; DNA: TGTGCCACCCGGCGAGGGGAGACCCAGTACTTC
V: TRBV19; size: -; D: TRBD2; J: TRBJ2-1; CDR3: CASTLGTSGDNEQFF; DNA: TGTGCCAGTACCTTAGGGACTAGCGGGGACAATGAGCAGTTCTTC
V: TRBV5-1; size: few; D: -; J: TRBJ1-4; CDR3: CASSFVGESDEKLFF; DNA: TGCGCCAGCAGCTTCGTCGGGGAGTCGGATGAAAAACTGTTTTTT
V: TRBV18; size: -; D: -; J: TRBJ1-1; CDR3: CASSPLGPAREAFF; DNA: TGTGCCAGCTCACCCCTTGGGCCTGCGAGAGAAGCTTTCTTT
V: TRBV30; size: -; D: TRBD2; J: TRBJ2-5; CDR3: CAWSVTSGRQYF; DNA: TGTGCCTGGAGTGTGACTAGCGGCCGGCAGTACTTC
V: TRBV4-1; size: -; D: -; J: TRBJ2-3; CDR3: CASSQVAQPTDTQYF; DNA: TGCGCCAGCAGCCAGGTCGCGCAACCCACAGATACGCAGTATTTT
V: TRBV10-3; size: -; D: TRBD2; J: TRBJ2-7; CDR3: CAINPGLAGGSIEQYF; DNA: TGTGCCATCAACCCGGGACTAGCGGGAGGGTCTATAGAGCAGTACTTC
V: TRBV6-5; size: -; D: -; J: TRBJ2-7; CDR3: CASSYSADHSYEQYF; DNA: TGTGCCAGCAGTTACTCTGCGGATCACTCCTACGAGCAGTACTTC
V: TRBV25-1; size: -; D: TRBD1; J: TRBJ2-5; CDR3: CASSELQGARVTQYF; DNA: TGTGCCAGCAGTGAATTACAGGGGGCGCGTGTGACCCAGTACTTC
V: TRBV7-9; size: -; D: TRBD1; J: TRBJ1-4; CDR3: CASSIWTGQDEKLFF; DNA: TGTGCCAGCAGCATTTGGACAGGTCAAGACGAAAAACTGTTTTTT
V: TRBV2; size: -; D: -; J: TRBJ2-7; CDR3: CASSGVSGFAYEQYF; DNA: TGTGCCAGCAGTGGGGTATCGGGGTTCGCCTACGAGCAGTACTTC
V: TRBV10-3; size: -; D: TRBD1; J: TRBJ2-1; CDR3: CAISAGQQYNEQFF; DNA: TGTGCCATCAGTGCGGGACAGCAATACAATGAGCAGTTCTTC
V: TRBV10-1; size: -; D: TRBD2; J: TRBJ2-5; CDR3: CASSTTSGLKETQYF; DNA: TGCGCCAGCAGCACCACTAGCGGCCTGAAAGAGACCCAGTACTTC
V: TRBV5-6; size: -; D: -; J: TRBJ1-3; CDR3: CASRSSGNTIYF; DNA: TGTGCCAGCCGGAGTTCTGGAAACACCATATATTTT
V: TRBV4-2; size: -; D: -; J: TRBJ2-1; CDR3: CASSQEASRDEQFF; DNA: TGTGCCAGCAGCCAAGAGGCTAGCCGGGATGAGCAGTTCTTC
V: TRBV27; size: -; D: TRBD1; J: TRBJ2-7; CDR3: CASSSGTGFYEQYF; DNA: TGTGCCAGCAGTTCCGGGACAGGGTTTTACGAGCAGTACTTC
V: TRBV7-2; size: -; D: -; J: TRBJ1-2; CDR3: CASSSYEAVGRDGYTF; DNA: TGTGCCAGCAGCTCGTACGAGGCAGTGGGGAGGGATGGCTACACCTTC
V: TRBV30; size: -; D: -; J: TRBJ2-5; CDR3: CACHGDWQETQYF; DNA: TGTGCCTGTCACGGGGACTGGCAAGAGACCCAGTACTTC
V: TRBV27; size: few; D: -; J: TRBJ2-5; CDR3: CASSFFGQSETQYF; DNA: TGTGCCAGCAGTTTTTTTGGCCAATCGGAGACCCAGTACTTC
V: TRBV27; size: -; D: TRBD1; J: TRBJ1-1; CDR3: CASRGQGAMNTEAFF; DNA: TGTGCCAGCAGGGGACAGGGGGCGATGAACACTGAAGCTTTCTTT
V: TRBV11-3; size: -; D: -; J: TRBJ1-3; CDR3: CASSLRQASSGNTIYF; DNA: TGTGCCAGCAGCTTAAGGCAGGCCAGCTCTGGAAACACCATATATTTT
V: TRBV7-6; size: -; D: TRBD2; J: TRBJ2-5; CDR3: CASGGSPETQYF; DNA: TGTGCCAGTGGCGGGAGTCCGGAGACCCAGTACTTC
V: TRBV5-6; size: -; D: TRBD1; J: TRBJ1-5; CDR3: CASSSGQGIGNQPQHF; DNA: TGTGCCAGCAGCTCGGGACAGGGGATAGGCAATCAGCCCCAGCATTTT
V: TRBV11-3; size: -; D: -; J: TRBJ1-1; CDR3: CASSPLGGDTEAFF; DNA: TGTGCCAGCAGCCCCCTGGGGGGGGACACTGAAGCTTTCTTT
V: TRBV5-1; size: -; D: TRBD2; J: TRBJ2-2; CDR3: CASSPGLAGTGELFF; DNA: TGCGCCAGCAGCCCTGGACTAGCGGGGACCGGGGAGCTGTTTTTT
V: TRBV30; size: -; D: TRBD1; J: TRBJ2-7; CDR3: CAWERGTGIEQYF; DNA: TGTGCCTGGGAACGCGGGACAGGCATCGAGCAGTACTTC
V: TRBV6-5; size: medium-sized; D: TRBD1; J: TRBJ1-5; CDR3: CASKTGNQPQHF; DNA: TGTGCCAGCAAGACAGGGAATCAGCCCCAGCATTTT
V: TRBV7-6; size: -; D: -; J: TRBJ2-1; CDR3: CASSLAPSSYNEQFF; DNA: TGTGCCAGCAGCCTCGCCCCGAGCTCCTACAATGAGCAGTTCTTC
V: TRBV6-5; size: many; D: TRBD1; J: TRBJ1-1; CDR3: CASSYADRRAEAFF; DNA: TGTGCCAGCAGTTACGCGGACAGGCGGGCTGAAGCTTTCTTT
V: TRBV7-6; size: -; D: TRBD2; J: TRBJ2-1; CDR3: CASSWALREGGNEQFF; DNA: TGTGCCAGCAGCTGGGCCCTCCGGGAGGGGGGCAATGAGCAGTTCTTC
V: TRBV28; size: -; D: TRBD1; J: TRBJ2-1; CDR3: CASSSDRGIEDYNEQFF; DNA: TGTGCCAGCAGTTCAGACAGGGGAATCGAAGACTACAATGAGCAGTTCTTC
V: TRBV9; size: -; D: -; J: TRBJ2-1; CDR3: CASSVGPAPDNEQFF; DNA: TGTGCCAGCAGCGTTGGGCCGGCCCCGGACAATGAGCAGTTCTTC
V: TRBV19; size: -; D: -; J: TRBJ2-2; CDR3: CASKGVGDTGELFF; DNA: TGTGCCAGTAAGGGGGTAGGGGACACCGGGGAGCTGTTTTTT
V: TRBV5-6; size: -; D: TRBD2; J: TRBJ2-7; CDR3: CASRYLTAGTNEQYF; DNA: TGTGCCAGCAGATATCTTACAGCGGGAACCAACGAGCAGTACTTC
V: TRBV10-2; size: -; D: -; J: TRBJ1-2; CDR3: CASSESGEGYTF; DNA: TGCGCCAGCAGTGAGTCCGGGGAGGGCTACACCTTC
V: TRBV5-1; size: -; D: TRBD2; J: TRBJ2-7; CDR3: CASSTGLAEFYEQYF; DNA: TGCGCCAGCAGCACGGGACTAGCGGAGTTCTACGAGCAGTACTTC
V: TRBV2; size: -; D: TRBD1; J: TRBJ1-4; CDR3: CASSIRTGNEKLFF; DNA: TGTGCCAGCAGTATACGGACAGGGAATGAAAAACTGTTTTTT
V: TRBV7-6; size: -; D: -; J: TRBJ2-1; CDR3: CASSLEGVYNEQFF; DNA: TGTGCCAGCAGCTTGGAGGGAGTATACAATGAGCAGTTCTTC
V: TRBV19; size: -; D: TRBD1; J: TRBJ1-4; CDR3: CASSILGQDEKLFF; DNA: TGTGCCAGTAGTATTCTGGGACAGGATGAAAAACTGTTTTTT
V: TRBV4-1; size: few; D: -; J: TRBJ1-1; CDR3: CASSFRGTEAFF; DNA: TGCGCCAGCAGCTTTCGGGGGACTGAAGCTTTCTTT
V: TRBV5-1; size: -; D: -; J: TRBJ2-5; CDR3: CASSRGQTQETQYF; DNA: TGCGCCAGCAGCCGTGGACAGACCCAAGAGACCCAGTACTTC
V: TRBV2; size: few; D: TRBD1; J: TRBJ1-6; CDR3: CASMLGGFNSPLHF; DNA: TGTGCCAGCATGCTAGGGGGCTTTAATTCACCCCTCCACTTT
V: TRBV11-2; size: -; D: TRBD1; J: TRBJ1-1; CDR3: CASSRIQGRKAFF; DNA: TGTGCCAGCAGCCGGATACAGGGGAGGAAAGCTTTCTTT
V: TRBV11-2; size: -; D: -; J: TRBJ2-5; CDR3: CASSLDLSGTQDRETQYF; DNA: TGTGCCAGCAGCTTAGATTTGTCCGGGACTCAAGATAGGGAGACCCAGTACTTC
V: TRBV28; size: -; D: -; J: TRBJ2-7; CDR3: CASSFLTGSSYEQYF; DNA: TGTGCCAGCAGTTTCTTGACGGGTAGCTCCTACGAGCAGTACTTC
V: TRBV4-1; size: -; D: TRBD2; J: TRBJ2-1; CDR3: CASSPPGLAGAYNEQFF; DNA: TGCGCCAGCAGCCCCCCCGGACTAGCGGGAGCCTACAATGAGCAGTTCTTC
V: TRBV28; size: -; D: -; J: TRBJ1-1; CDR3: CASSSRGRLERTEAFF; DNA: TGTGCCAGCAGTTCCCGCGGTAGGCTTGAACGAACTGAAGCTTTCTTT
V: TRBV7-8; size: -; D: TRBD1; J: TRBJ1-5; CDR3: CASSLGSYRDRGNQPQHF; DNA: TGTGCCAGCAGCTTAGGTTCTTATCGGGACAGGGGCAATCAGCCCCAGCATTTT